This T cell receptor beta chain appears in the sequencing data of a study of regulatory T cells in long-lasting Graves disease listed by TCRdb under 2021. About the investigation overall: Antithyroid drugs had been taken for less than 3 months by newly diagnosed Graves' disease patients. This study used TCR sequencing and RNA sequencing of peripheral blood to compare persistent Graves' disease patients against newly diagnosed Graves' disease patients. The study was registered as a clinical trial and conducted in China. A total of roughly 35 samples underwent TCR sequencing: about 13 from persistent and roughly 20 from newly diagnosed Graves' disease patients. The paper as a whole reports these results and caveats: Preferential use of TRBV28, TRBJ1-2 and TRBJ2-5 was observed in persistent disease, whereas TRBV20-1 and TRBJ2-1 were favored in newly diagnosed disease. Only the TCR beta chain was sequenced and analyzed. Compared with newly diagnosed patients, persistent Graves' disease patients had lower TCR Shannon entropy and fewer highly expanded clones, which suggests clonal expansion. A larger number of public clonotypes was shared among persistent patients (more than 2,500) than among newly diagnosed patients (approximately 1,000). Peripheral blood alone was examined, since thyroid tissue, which constituted the primary lesion, could not be accessed. As a limitation, the authors acknowledged that the small sample size may reduce accuracy.

Library preparation employed multiplex PCR. The reads were generated on an Illumina HiSeq 4000. TCR beta libraries were built with iRepertoire HTBI primers and Arm-PCR amplification of CDR3 regions. PCR products were gel purified before sequencing. Per the original workflow: Across samples, approximately 68 TRBV and 15 or so TRBJ segments were identified and used for gene usage analysis of CDR3 amino acid clonotypes. Filtered high-quality paired reads were merged into contigs using COPE and FqMerger. BLAST was used to align contigs to the IMGT TRBV, TRBD and TRBJ reference genes, and CDR3 was defined following IMGT. Highly expanded clones were defined as clonotypes with a frequency above 0.1%. Shannon entropy was used to measure repertoire diversity, and the Gini coefficient was used to measure V-J evenness. A clonotype found in more than one individual was treated as public. The public sequencing data were trimmed at Q25 with fastp and processed into clonotypes with MiXCR by TCRdb, which kept only in-frame beta chains. Each CDR3 protein gets just one entry, which takes the most common genes and DNA from the rows behind it. What appears here as the V and J calls and clone size reflects TCRdb's work, not the paper's. This sample comprises around 400,000 distinct CDR3 sequences, roughly 15% of them detected only once. 22% of the sample is in the top ten clones.

The CDR3, from cysteine to phenylalanine, totals 15 residues. The retained sequence is limited to the CDR3, 45 bases, with the frame set at the first base. V is trimmed back by 2 bases and J by 6 bases, and the junction contains 4 bases that no gene match accounts for. This clonotype was recorded many times. What this receptor recognizes is not known. Qualities for individual bases were not recorded, and no much larger clone is one base off. In light of the paper, this sample's time point label describes: newly diagnosed GD, antithyroid drugs for less than 3 months. RNA was extracted from PBMCs in TRIzol for both TCR sequencing and RNA sequencing. Graves' disease was diagnosed according to American Thyroid Association guidelines. Patients for the study were recruited at an endocrinology department in Xi'an, China. Each patient gave approximately 10 milliliters of peripheral blood, collected in an EDTA anticoagulant tube. Ficoll Paque Plus density gradient separation was used to isolate PBMCs, and no additional T cell sorting was done. An Agilent 2100 Bioanalyzer and agarose gel were used to assess RNA quality, and a NanoDrop 2000 was used to measure RNA concentration.

This sequence uses TRBV12-3 or TRBV12-4 and TRBJ1-4; TRBD1 fits 9 bases in the junction. The sample consisted of peripheral blood mononuclear cells (PBMCs), taken at new diagnosis, from a patient treated with antithyroid drugs. The receptor was derived from a female donor with Graves disease. In nucleotide form, the sequence is TGTGCCAGCAGTTTATCGGGACAGGGATATGAAAAACTGTTTTTT. It is translated as CASSLSGQGYEKLFF.